This T cell receptor (beta chain) is drawn from a study of cytomegalovirus exposure and HLA in healthy donors. Profiling relied on immunoSEQ multiplex PCR, and the TCRdb table lists in-frame clones only, not all of them. In the table there are approximately 82,000 clones, 85% to 95% of which are singletons. Sample: PBMCs. The TCR originated in a woman younger than 30 in good health and CMV-seronegative.

The CDR3 region has the DNA TGCGCCAGCAGCCAAGATGGCGGGGGCGAGCAGTACTTC. This encodes CASSQDGGGEQYF. The chain links TRBV4-3 to TRBJ2-5; TRBD2 matches 7 bases. The end of the DNA aligns better with TRBJ2-7, so the J call may be wrong. The CDR3 runs 13 residues. Germline-derived CDR1 and CDR2 are LGHNA and YSLEER.